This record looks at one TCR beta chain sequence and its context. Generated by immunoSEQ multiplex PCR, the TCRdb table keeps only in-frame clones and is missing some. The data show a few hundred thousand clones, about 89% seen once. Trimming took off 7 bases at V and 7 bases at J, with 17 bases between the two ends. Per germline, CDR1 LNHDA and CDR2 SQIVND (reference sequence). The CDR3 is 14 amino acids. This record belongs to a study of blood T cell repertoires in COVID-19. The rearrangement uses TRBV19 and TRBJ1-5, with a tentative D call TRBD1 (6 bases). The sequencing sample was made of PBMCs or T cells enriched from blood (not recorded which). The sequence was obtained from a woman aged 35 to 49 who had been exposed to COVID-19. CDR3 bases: TGTGCCAGTAATGGGTACAGGGACGGGCAGCCCCAGCATTTT. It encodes CASNGYRDGQPQHF.